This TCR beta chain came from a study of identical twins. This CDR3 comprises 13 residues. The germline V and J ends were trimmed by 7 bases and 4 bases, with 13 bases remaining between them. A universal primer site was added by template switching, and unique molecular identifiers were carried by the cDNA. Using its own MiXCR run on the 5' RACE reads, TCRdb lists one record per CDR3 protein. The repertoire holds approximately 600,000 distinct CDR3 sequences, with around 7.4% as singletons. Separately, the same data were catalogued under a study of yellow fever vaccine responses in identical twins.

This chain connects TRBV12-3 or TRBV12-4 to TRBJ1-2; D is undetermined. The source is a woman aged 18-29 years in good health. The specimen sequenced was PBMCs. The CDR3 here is CASTYASAYGYTF. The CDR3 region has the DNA TGTGCCAGCACATACGCCAGTGCCTATGGCTACACCTTC.